The clone carrying this T cell receptor (beta chain) showed up just once. This entry is derived from a study of Ad26.COV2.S vaccination and SARS-CoV-2 variants. TCRdb keeps only in-frame clones here, not all; method: immunoSEQ multiplex PCR. The sample records approximately 400,000 clones, approximately 83% being singletons. Specified treatment: about 20 received Ad26.COV2.S at low or high dose, single or two shots; five or six received placebo; per-sample allocation not given. Specimen acquisition occurred on day 63 following the initial vaccine or placebo injection. The receptor was isolated from a person between 18 and 65 years old who received the Ad26.COV2.S COVID-19 vaccine or a placebo. The sample here was peripheral blood, taken in a trial of Ad26.COV2.S vaccine versus placebo.

The CDR3 sequence is CSVGLAGVETQYF. In nucleotides, the CDR3 is TGCAGCGTCGGACTAGCGGGAGTAGAGACCCAGTACTTC. The chain joins TRBV29-1 to TRBJ2-5; 13 bases match TRBD2. Germline loops: CDR1 SQVTM, CDR2 ANQGSEA. The CDR3 spans 13 residues. The ends lost 6 bases at V and 4 bases at J; junction bases unmatched: 2.